The 26 T cell receptor beta chains listed next were all sequenced from one sample in a study of T cell responses to AZD1222 COVID-19 vaccine (dated by TCRdb to the early 2020s). The method was the immunoSEQ multiplex PCR assay. Entries here come from immuneACCESS through TCRdb and include only in-frame sequences with V and J called. Some clones fail to appear in such tables; in the studies checked, an unresolved V gene covers under half of the shortfall, and the cause of the remainder is unknown. For this sample there are 120,000 or so clones; 92% appear just once. The top ten constitute around 7.8% of the sample. The intended sense of this specimen's time point label: baseline before first vaccination. The sample was peripheral blood, taken on day 0 of AZD1222 vaccination. These receptors originate from an adult in good health.

The rearrangement links TRBV19 to TRBJ2-7, with 7 bases that match TRBD1. The CDR3 is 15 residues long. CDR1 is LNHDA, CDR2 SQIVND, per germline (reference sequence). Trimming took 1 base from V and 3 from J; bases not matched to a gene: 6. The CDR3 sequence: CASSIGNRDSYEQYF. CDR3 in DNA: TGTGCCAGTAGTATAGGTAACAGGGACAGCTACGAGCAGTACTTC. The full variable domain, its missing parts supplied by reference TRBV19 and TRBJ2-7, is DGGITQSPKYLFRKEGQNVTLSCEQNLNHDAMYWYRQDPGQGLRLIYYSQIVNDFQKGDIAEGYSVSREKKESFPLTVTSAQKNPTAFYLCASSIGNRDSYEQYFGPGTRLTVT.

The chain is built from TRBV20-1 and TRBJ1-6; unclear D gene. Germline V CDR1 and CDR2: DFQATT, SNEGSKA (reference sequence). V was pared by 3 bases and J by 6 bases, with 6 bases between. This CDR3 spans 12 amino acids. The CDR3 DNA sequence: TGCAGTGCTAGTTTCCTTAATTCACCCCTCCACTTT. This codes for CSASFLNSPLHF.

This clone has just one count. The chain employs TRBV2 and TRBJ2-7; D is perhaps TRBD1 (6 bases). The CDR3 is made up of 15 amino acids. Per the germline V gene, CDR1 is SNHLY and CDR2 is FYNNEI. Trimming left V 1 base short and J 2 bases short, with 12 bases between. The DNA of the CDR3 is TGTGCCAGCAGTGAAGAAGGGACAAGGGCCTACGAGCAGTACTTC. Translation gives CASSEEGTRAYEQYF.

V and J are TRBV6-4 and TRBJ1-3; D is possibly TRBD1 (6 bases). The germline V gene has CDR1 MRHNA and CDR2 SNTAGT. Deletions cut 2 bases from V and 2 bases from J, with 10 bases between. CDR3 size: 15 residues. Here the CDR3 DNA reads TGTGCCAGCAGTGACACACAGGGAGCTGGAAACACCATATATTTT. This codes for CASSDTQGAGNTIYF.

The chain combines TRBV3-1 (or the pseudogene TRBV3-2) with TRBJ1-2, with a possible D match to TRBD1 (6 bases). V was shortened by 4 bases and J by 2 bases, with 11 bases between the two germline ends. The germline CDR1 and CDR2 sequences are LGHDT and YNNKEL (reference sequence). This CDR3 spans 14 amino acids. This CDR3 reads CASSLGGLNYGYTF. The DNA for the CDR3 is TGTGCCAGCAGCCTCGGGGGCCTAAACTATGGCTACACCTTC.

The chain uses TRBV5-1 and TRBJ2-7; D may be TRBD2 (5 bases). This CDR3 is 15 amino acids long. V shed 0 bases and J shed 0 bases, with 10 bases lying between them. Germline V CDR1 and CDR2: SGHRS, YFSETQ. The CDR3 DNA sequence: TGCGCCAGCAGCTTGGCGGGGTTGAGCTCCTACGAGCAGTACTTC. It codes for CASSLAGLSSYEQYF.

The chain combines TRBV9 with TRBJ2-7; TRBD1 matches 8 bases. Losses at the gene ends were 4 bases for V and 4 bases for J; bases not matched to a gene: 10. This CDR3 spans 15 amino acids. Germline loops: CDR1 SGDLS, CDR2 YYNGEE. CDR3: CASSPVSGGSYEQYF. Here the CDR3 DNA reads TGTGCCAGCAGCCCTGTGTCAGGGGGCTCGTACGAGCAGTACTTC.

This clone was counted a few times. The chain has TRBV19 and TRBJ2-7; 9 bases line up with TRBD1. Unmatched junction bases numbered 7, after V lost 3 bases and J lost 4 bases. This CDR3 comprises 15 residues. The V gene's germline CDR1 is LNHDA and CDR2 SQIVND (reference sequence). This chain's CDR3 is CASSIFVGQGYEQYF. The CDR3, as DNA: TGTGCCAGTAGTATTTTTGTGGGACAGGGTTACGAGCAGTACTTC. Together with reference TRBV19 and TRBJ2-7, the CDR3 gives the full variable domain: DGGITQSPKYLFRKEGQNVTLSCEQNLNHDAMYWYRQDPGQGLRLIYYSQIVNDFQKGDIAEGYSVSREKKESFPLTVTSAQKNPTAFYLCASSIFVGQGYEQYFGPGTRLTVT.

CDR3 region: CASSPSEGSTDTQYF. CDR3 coding DNA: TGTGCCAGCAGCCCGAGTGAGGGAAGCACAGATACGCAGTATTTT. V is TRBV3-1 (or the pseudogene TRBV3-2) and J is TRBJ2-3, with a weak D call TRBD2 (5 bases). Per germline, CDR1 LGHDT and CDR2 YNNKEL (reference sequence). The CDR3 runs to 15 residues. The germline V and J ends were trimmed by 4 bases and 0 bases, with 11 bases remaining between them.

This chain uses TRBV3-1 (or the pseudogene TRBV3-2) with TRBJ2-2; TRBD2 matches 7 bases. The CDR3 extends over 18 amino acids. V lost 2 bases to trimming and J lost 0 bases; unmatched junction nucleotides: 9. Germline V lookup: CDR1 LGHDT, CDR2 YNNKEL (reference sequence). For the CDR3, the DNA is TGTGCCAGCAGCCAATCCCTCTGGGAGGGAACGAACACCGGGGAGCTGTTTTTT. Amino acid sequence: CASSQSLWEGTNTGELFF.

The CDR3 coding sequence is TGTGCCAGCAGCCTTAGCTTGACAACTAAGCAGTACTTC. Its translation: CASSLSLTTKQYF. J is TRBJ2-7 and V is TRBV14; the D is unclear. Germline values: CDR1 SGHDN, CDR2 FVKESK. V was cut by 4 bases and J by 8 bases, with 15 bases left in between. CDR3 size: 13 residues.

The V call is TRBV7-9, the J call TRBJ1-1; TRBD1 aligns across 7 bases. The J segment lost 0 bases and the V segment lost 4 bases, leaving 5 bases of the junction unmatched. CDR1 is SEHNR and CDR2 is FQNEAQ in the germline V gene (reference sequence). The CDR3 extends over 15 amino acids. CDR3 sequence (DNA): TGTGCCAGCAGCTCTACGACAGGGTTGAACACTGAAGCTTTCTTT. Its translation: CASSSTTGLNTEAFF.

The chain joins TRBV7-9 to TRBJ2-2; D possibly uses TRBD1 or TRBD2 (6 bases each). CDR1 is SEHNR, CDR2 FQNEAQ, per germline (reference sequence). V was pared by 5 bases and J by 8 bases, with 15 bases between. The CDR3 is 14 amino acids. CDR3 sequence (DNA): TGTGCCAGCAGCCCTGTCGGGGGCATTGGGGAGCTGTTTTTT. Protein product: CASSPVGGIGELFF.

The genes are TRBV28 and TRBJ1-1; D gene unclear. Trimming cost V 7 bases and J 7 bases, with 13 bases left between them. The CDR3 is 12 residues long. In germline, CDR1 is MDHEN, CDR2 SYDVKM. The CDR3 DNA reads as TGTGCCAGCACGCCCGTTCCCGGTGAAGCTTTCTTT. Translated: CASTPVPGEAFF.

The V and J genes are TRBV18 and TRBJ1-5, with unresolved D. CDR1 KGHSH and CDR2 LQKENI come from the germline V gene. This CDR3 region has 18 residues. Deletions cut 6 bases from V and 3 bases from J, with 24 bases between. The DNA for the CDR3 is TGTGCCAGCTCCCGATCGACCGAGCTCCCGACCTACAATCAGCCCCAGCATTTT. Protein: CASSRSTELPTYNQPQHF.

The V and J genes are TRBV11-2 and TRBJ2-3; D possibly corresponds to TRBD2 (7 bases). The CDR3 is 16 residues long. Germline V gene sequence: CDR1 SGHAT, CDR2 FQNNGV. V lost 4 bases and J lost 2, with 16 bases in between. The CDR3 sequence is CASSSFRGATTDTQYF. DNA of the CDR3: TGTGCCAGCAGCTCCTTCCGGGGGGCCACCACAGATACGCAGTATTTT. Combining the CDR3 with reference TRBV11-2 and TRBJ2-3 gives the whole variable domain EAGVAQSPRYKIIEKRQSVAFWCNPISGHATLYWYQQILGQGPKLLIQFQNNGVVDDSQLPKDRFSAERLKGVDSTLKIQPAKLEDSAVYLCASSSFRGATTDTQYFGPGTRLTVL.

V is TRBV3-1 (or the pseudogene TRBV3-2) and J is TRBJ2-1; D is ambiguous. CDR1 and CDR2 from the germline V gene are LGHDT and YNNKEL (reference sequence). The CDR3 runs to 16 residues. Deletions cut 2 bases from V and 0 bases from J, with 11 bases between. The chain's CDR3 is CASSQRVKNSYNEQFF. CDR3 in DNA: TGTGCCAGCAGCCAAAGAGTCAAGAACTCCTACAATGAGCAGTTCTTC.

The chain has TRBV29-1 and TRBJ2-2; 8 nucleotides match TRBD2. V lost 6 bases, J lost 1 base, and 10 bases stayed unmatched. Per the germline V gene, CDR1 is SQVTM and CDR2 is ANQGSEA. The CDR3 covers 16 residues. The CDR3 coding sequence is TGCAGCGTCCGAACCGGGGGGGGCCTGAACACCGGGGAGCTGTTTTTT. Its protein product is CSVRTGGGLNTGELFF.

This rearrangement joins TRBV7-9 to TRBJ1-5, with TRBD1 matching over 8 bases. The germline V gene has CDR1 SEHNR and CDR2 FQNEAQ (reference sequence). The CDR3 is 14 amino acids. Trimming at V came to 5 bases and at J to 5 bases, leaving 5 bases not matched to a gene. For the CDR3, the DNA is TGTGCCAGCAGCCGACAGGGGAATGATCAGCCCCAGCATTTT. This sequence encodes CASSRQGNDQPQHF.

The CDR3 reads CASSLGLGSEQYF. DNA for the CDR3: TGCGCCAGCAGCTTGGGATTGGGGAGCGAGCAGTACTTC. The chain recombines TRBV5-1 with TRBJ2-7; tentatively, D is TRBD2 (5 bases). V lost 0 bases, J lost 6 bases, and 10 bases lay in between. CDR3 length: 13 residues. CDR1 and CDR2 (germline): SGHRS, YFSETQ.

The chain recombines TRBV5-1 with TRBJ1-4; 7 nucleotides match TRBD1. The V and J ends lost 1 base and 7 bases, in that order; junction bases with no gene match: 10. The germline V gene encodes CDR1 SGHRS and CDR2 YFSETQ. The CDR3 is made up of 16 amino acids. As DNA, the CDR3 is TGCGCCAGCAGCTTGTCCACAGGGGAGCAGGGTGAAAAACTGTTTTTT. Translation: CASSLSTGEQGEKLFF.

The chain couples TRBV3-1 (or the pseudogene TRBV3-2) to TRBJ2-1; 10 bases match TRBD2. The CDR3 covers 14 residues. After removal of 2 bases from V and 6 bases from J, the junction contained 1 base not matched to a gene. From germline, CDR1 is LGHDT and CDR2 YNNKEL (reference sequence). CDR3 in amino acids: CASSQRTSGNEQFF. CDR3 in DNA: TGTGCCAGCAGCCAACGGACTAGCGGCAATGAGCAGTTCTTC.

CDR3 DNA sequence: TGTGCCAGCAGCCCCCCGCTGGGGGTAAAAGAAAAACTGTTTTTT. This translates into CASSPPLGVKEKLFF. V usage is TRBV11-2 and J usage is TRBJ1-4, with TRBD1 as a possible D gene (5 bases). V lost 5 bases and J lost 8, with 18 bases in between. CDR3 length: 15 residues. Germline lookup yields CDR1 SGHAT and CDR2 FQNNGV.

The rearrangement uses TRBV11-3 and TRBJ2-1; the D call may be TRBD1 or TRBD2 (5 bases each). The CDR3 sequence is 16 residues long. Trimming stripped 4 bases from V and 0 bases from J, with 13 bases between. Looked up from germline, CDR1 is SGHNT and CDR2 is YENEEA. CDR3 DNA sequence: TGTGCCAGCAGCTCGTCGGGACGGCCCTCCTACAATGAGCAGTTCTTC. It codes for CASSSSGRPSYNEQFF.

The rearrangement links TRBV29-1 to TRBJ1-1; 11 nucleotides line up with TRBD1. J gave up 3 bases and V 7 bases, and 4 bases lay outside the gene matches. From germline, CDR1 is SQVTM and CDR2 ANQGSEA. The CDR3 has 13 residues. In DNA form, the CDR3 reads TGCAGCGCCGGACAGGGGGCTTACACTGAAGCTTTCTTT. Protein: CSAGQGAYTEAFF. Variable domain in full (rest from reference TRBV29-1 and TRBJ1-1): SAVISQKPSRDICQRGTSLTIQCQVDSQVTMMFWYRQQPGQSLTLIATANQGSEATYESGFVIDKFPISRPNLTFSTLTVSNMSPEDSSIYLCSAGQGAYTEAFFGQGTRLTVV.

This sequence joins TRBV4-1 and TRBJ2-5, with 7 bases lining up with TRBD2. The CDR3 contains 15 residues. Trimming took 1 base from V and 4 from J; bases not matched to a gene: 6. Germline V CDR1 and CDR2: MGHRA, YSYEKL. Written as DNA, the CDR3 is TGCGCCAGCAGCCAAGCCCTAGTAGCGGGAGAGACCCAGTACTTC. Protein: CASSQALVAGETQYF.